Listed here are 4 T cell receptor beta chains from one sample, sequenced in a study of blood T cell repertoires in COVID-19. Repertoires were generated with immunoSEQ multiplex PCR, while TCRdb's copy carries only in-frame clones and drops some. The profile shows fewer than 300,000 clones, around 86% of them singletons. Sequencing was done on a sample of peripheral blood. The receptors here all came from a man aged 35-49 years who had recovered from COVID-19.

This clone was seen just once. J is TRBJ2-7 and V is TRBV5-8; TRBD1 agrees at 12 bases. The CDR3 is 16 amino acids. Per germline, CDR1 SGHTS and CDR2 YDEGEE. Trimming at V came to 2 bases and at J to 4 bases, leaving 7 bases not matched to a gene. The CDR3 spells CASSLSGTGGSYEQYF. CDR3 DNA sequence: TGTGCCAGCAGCTTATCCGGGACAGGGGGCAGTTACGAGCAGTACTTC. Full variable domain (missing parts from reference TRBV5-8 and TRBJ2-7): EAGVTQSPTHLIKTRGQQATLRCSPISGHTSVYWYQQALGLGLQFLLWYDEGEERNRGNFPPRFSGRQFPNYSSELNVNALELEDSALYLCASSLSGTGGSYEQYFGPGTRLTVT.

V usage is TRBV4-1 and J usage is TRBJ2-7, with TRBD2 matching 9 bases. The length of the CDR3 is 19 residues. The germline V gene encodes CDR1 MGHRA and CDR2 YSYEKL. The junction had 23 bases not matched to a gene; V was cut back by 0 bases and J by 11 bases. Here the CDR3 DNA reads TGCGCCAGCAGCCAAGATCCTGCCCTTATGGGGCGGGGGGGCCTGGGAAAGTACTTC. Its protein product is CASSQDPALMGRGGLGKYF.

The chain recombines TRBV19 with TRBJ1-4; D is undetermined. Trimming removed 6 bases from V and 1 base from J, with 9 bases in between. This CDR3 comprises 14 residues. The germline gives CDR1 LNHDA, CDR2 SQIVND (reference sequence). The CDR3 loop reads CASSRGRTNEKLFF. The CDR3 nucleotides read TGTGCCAGTAGCCGGGGTCGAACTAATGAAAAACTGTTTTTT.

In DNA, the CDR3 is TGTGCCAGCAGCCTCAGGGGGCACTTAGGGTACACTGAAGCTTTCTTT. This codes for CASSLRGHLGYTEAFF. This chain connects TRBV7-2 to TRBJ1-1; 8 nucleotides line up with TRBD1. V shed 5 bases, J shed 3 bases, and the junction held 11 bases outside the gene matches. Germline CDR1 and CDR2: SGHTA and FQGNSA. The CDR3 spans 16 residues.